The clone carrying this T cell receptor beta chain was seen just once. Its target is unknown. Germline V lookup: CDR1 SNHLY, CDR2 FYNNEI. The CDR3 contains 17 residues. V shed 3 bases and J 3 bases; nucleotides not matched to a gene: 7. Produced via immunoSEQ multiplex PCR; TCRdb's table is partial and in-frame only. The sample shows approximately 63,000 clones, roughly 89% of them seen only once. The data were taken from a study of OX40 agonist ivuxolimab in advanced cancers. Notes on the study in general: At 0.1 to 3.0 mg/kg, clonal expansion of CD4+ and CD8+ blood T cells had occurred by week 6. Expanded clones tended on average to be more numerous among CD8+ T cells than CD4+.

The sequencing here drew on CD4+ or CD8+ T cells sorted from blood, taken in a trial of the OX40 agonist ivuxolimab. V is TRBV2 and J is TRBJ2-5; 13 bases map to TRBD2. The TCR sequence derives from an adult with an advanced solid tumor such as melanoma, head and neck, liver or kidney cancer. The CDR3 DNA sequence: TGTGCCAGCAGTGACACCTCCGGGACTAGCGGGAAAGAGACCCAGTACTTC. Amino acid sequence: CASSDTSGTSGKETQYF.